What follows is one TCR beta chain and its context. Antigen unknown. Germline-derived CDR1 and CDR2 are SGHKS and YYEKEE (reference sequence). The CDR3 loop spans 14 amino acids. V lost 6 bases and J lost 0, with 13 bases in between. The sample is drawn from a study of T-cell reconstitution after alpha-beta-depleted transplantation in children. The study's findings and limits: Several hundred expanded graft clones reportedly gave rise to the alpha-beta T cells present about two months after transplant. Most T-cell counts and diversity one year after the transplant came from T cells that were newly produced. The high TCRbeta diversity at day 60 in some patients came from surviving recipient T cells and thymic progenitors.

The TCRbeta library incorporated unique molecular identifiers. TCRdb passed the PCR reads through MiXCR, listing each CDR3 protein once. The sample lists 530,000 or so distinct CDR3 sequences; approximately 30% were seen once. This clonotype was obtained from a boy less than two years old with Wiskott-Aldrich syndrome, due to receive a stem cell transplant. The sample in question was PBMCs, obtained before TCRalphabeta/CD19-depleted stem cell transplant. This chain links TRBV5-5 with TRBJ2-7; weak D call: TRBD1 (5 bases). The CDR3 loop is CASISTVASYEQYF. The CDR3 coding sequence is TGTGCCAGCATCTCGACAGTGGCCTCCTACGAGCAGTACTTC. Full variable domain (outside the CDR3, taken from reference TRBV5-5 and TRBJ2-7): DAGVTQSPTHLIKTRGQQVTLRCSPISGHKSVSWYQQVLGQGPQFIFQYYEKEERGRGNFPDRFSARQFPNYSSELNVNALLLGDSALYLCASISTVASYEQYFGPGTRLTVT.